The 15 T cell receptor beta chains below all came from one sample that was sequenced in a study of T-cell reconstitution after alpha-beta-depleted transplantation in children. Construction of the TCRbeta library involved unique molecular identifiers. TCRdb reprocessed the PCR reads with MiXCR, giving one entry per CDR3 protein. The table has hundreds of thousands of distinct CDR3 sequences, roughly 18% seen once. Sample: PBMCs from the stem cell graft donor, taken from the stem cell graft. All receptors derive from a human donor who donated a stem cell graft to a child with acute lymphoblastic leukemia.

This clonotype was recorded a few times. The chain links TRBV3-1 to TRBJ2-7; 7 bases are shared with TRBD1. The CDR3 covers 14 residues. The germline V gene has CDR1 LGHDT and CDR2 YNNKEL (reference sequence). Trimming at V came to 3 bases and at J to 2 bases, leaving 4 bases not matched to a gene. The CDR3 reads CASSQWDSPYEQYF. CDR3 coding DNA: TGTGCCAGCAGCCAGTGGGACAGCCCCTACGAGCAGTACTTC.

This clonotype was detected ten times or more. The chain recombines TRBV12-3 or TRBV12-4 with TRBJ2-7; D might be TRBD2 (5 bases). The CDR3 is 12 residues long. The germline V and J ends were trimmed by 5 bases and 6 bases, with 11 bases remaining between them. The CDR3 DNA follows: TGTGCCAGCAGTGGACTGACGAGCGAGCAGTACTTC. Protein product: CASSGLTSEQYF.

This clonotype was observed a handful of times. This chain's CDR3 is CASSLAQGIQPQHF. In DNA, the CDR3 is TGTGCCAGCAGCTTGGCACAGGGGATCCAGCCCCAGCATTTT. The chain carries TRBV5-5 and TRBJ1-5; 7 nucleotides agree with TRBD1. The CDR3 contains 14 residues. Looked up from germline, CDR1 is SGHKS and CDR2 is YYEKEE (reference sequence). Unmatched junction bases numbered 4, after V lost 0 bases and J lost 7 bases.

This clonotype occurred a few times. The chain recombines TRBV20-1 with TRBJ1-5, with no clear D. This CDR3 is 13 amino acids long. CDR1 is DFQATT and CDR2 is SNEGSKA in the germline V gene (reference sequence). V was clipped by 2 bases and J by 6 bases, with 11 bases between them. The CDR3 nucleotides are TGCAGTGCTAGACCGGGTGCCGGTCAGCCCCAGCATTTT. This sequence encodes CSARPGAGQPQHF.

The chain's CDR3 is CSAQAGSGNSPLHF. DNA of the CDR3: TGCAGCGCCCAAGCCGGGTCCGGCAATTCACCCCTCCACTTT. The chain couples TRBV29-1 to TRBJ1-6; D remains unclear. CDR1 and CDR2 from the germline V gene are SQVTM and ANQGSEA. The CDR3 covers 14 residues. Trimming removed 7 bases from V and 7 bases from J, with 17 bases in between.

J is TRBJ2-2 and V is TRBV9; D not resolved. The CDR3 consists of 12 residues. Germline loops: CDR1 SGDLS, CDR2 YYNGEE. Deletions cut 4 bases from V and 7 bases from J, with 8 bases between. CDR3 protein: CASSSWFGELFF. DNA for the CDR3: TGTGCCAGCAGCAGCTGGTTCGGGGAGCTGTTTTTT.

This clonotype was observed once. The CDR3 sequence: CASSPGGLPPTDTQYF. The DNA of the CDR3 is TGCGCCAGCAGCCCTGGGGGACTACCCCCCACAGATACGCAGTATTTT. The V gene is TRBV5-1, the J gene TRBJ2-3; 7 nucleotides align to TRBD2. The CDR3 totals 16 residues. The germline CDR1 and CDR2 sequences are SGHRS and YFSETQ. J gave up 2 bases and V 4 bases, and 10 bases lay outside the gene matches.

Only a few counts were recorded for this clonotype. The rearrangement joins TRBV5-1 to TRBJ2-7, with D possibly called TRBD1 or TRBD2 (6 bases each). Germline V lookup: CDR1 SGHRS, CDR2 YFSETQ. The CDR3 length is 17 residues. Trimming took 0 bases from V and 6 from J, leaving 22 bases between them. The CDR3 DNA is TGCGCCAGCAGCTTGGGGTTTTTGGGGGGCACCGAAAGCGAGCAGTACTTC. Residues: CASSLGFLGGTESEQYF.

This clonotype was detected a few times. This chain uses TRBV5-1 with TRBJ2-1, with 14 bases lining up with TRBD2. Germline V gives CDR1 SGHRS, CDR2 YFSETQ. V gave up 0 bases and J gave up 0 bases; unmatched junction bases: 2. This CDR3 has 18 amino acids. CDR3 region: CASSLGLAGGNSYNEQFF. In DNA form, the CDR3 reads TGCGCCAGCAGCTTGGGACTAGCGGGAGGGAACTCCTACAATGAGCAGTTCTTC.

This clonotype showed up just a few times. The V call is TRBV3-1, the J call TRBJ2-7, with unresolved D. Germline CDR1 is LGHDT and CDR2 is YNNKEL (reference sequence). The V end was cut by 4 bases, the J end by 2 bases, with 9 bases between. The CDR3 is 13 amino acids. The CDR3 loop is CASSLYVAYEQYF. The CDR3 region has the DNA TGTGCCAGCAGCCTGTACGTCGCCTACGAGCAGTACTTC.

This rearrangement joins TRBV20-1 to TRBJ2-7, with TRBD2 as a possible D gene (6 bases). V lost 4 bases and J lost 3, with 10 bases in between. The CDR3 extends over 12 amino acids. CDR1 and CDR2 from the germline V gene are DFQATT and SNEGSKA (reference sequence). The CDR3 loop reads CSAKPAGYEQYF. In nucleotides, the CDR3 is TGCAGTGCTAAACCAGCGGGCTACGAGCAGTACTTC.

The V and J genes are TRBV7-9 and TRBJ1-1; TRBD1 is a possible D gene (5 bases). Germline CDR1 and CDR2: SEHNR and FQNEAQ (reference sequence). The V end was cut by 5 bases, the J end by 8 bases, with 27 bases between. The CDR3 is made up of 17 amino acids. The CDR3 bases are TGTGCCAGCAGCCCTGTCGCCTCCAGGGCCGGAAGACCAGAAGCTTTCTTT. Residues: CASSPVASRAGRPEAFF.

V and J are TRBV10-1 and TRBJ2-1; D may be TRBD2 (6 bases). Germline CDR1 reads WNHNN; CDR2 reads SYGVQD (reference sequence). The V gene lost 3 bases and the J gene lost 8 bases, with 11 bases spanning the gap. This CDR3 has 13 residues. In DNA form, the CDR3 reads TGCGCCAGCAGTGAAGGAGGGATGGATGAGCAGTTCTTC. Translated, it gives CASSEGGMDEQFF.

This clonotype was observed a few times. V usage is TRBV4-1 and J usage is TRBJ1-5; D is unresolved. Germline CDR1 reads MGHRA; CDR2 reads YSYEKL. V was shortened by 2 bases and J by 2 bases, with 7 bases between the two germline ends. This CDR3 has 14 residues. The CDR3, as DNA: TGCGCCAGCAGCCAAACTCCAGGCAATCAGCCCCAGCATTTT. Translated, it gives CASSQTPGNQPQHF.

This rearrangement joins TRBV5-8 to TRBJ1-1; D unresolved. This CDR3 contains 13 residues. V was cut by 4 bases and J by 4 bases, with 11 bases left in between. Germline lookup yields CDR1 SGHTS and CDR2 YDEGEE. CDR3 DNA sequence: TGTGCCAGCAGCCCGCTTTCGGGCACTGAAGCTTTCTTT. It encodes CASSPLSGTEAFF.